These 27 T cell receptor beta chains originate from one sample sequenced in a study of blood T cells in healthy people across ages. A second roughly 6 to 12 cycle PCR used barcoded and J-beta primers. TCRdb re-analysed the 5' RACE reads in MiXCR, keeping a single row per CDR3 protein. The table records about 830,000 distinct CDR3 sequences, around 68% of them present only once. Sequenced input: blood. These receptors all come from a man aged 25-45 years in good health.

The V and J genes are TRBV20-1 and TRBJ2-7; D is unresolved. Germline-derived CDR1 and CDR2 are DFQATT and SNEGSKA (reference sequence). The V and J ends lost 1 base and 0 bases respectively, with 7 bases between them. There are 13 residues in the CDR3. The DNA of the CDR3 is TGCAGTGCTAGAGTGCAAAACTCCTACGAGCAGTACTTC. It is translated as CSARVQNSYEQYF.

The chain recombines TRBV7-2 with TRBJ2-5; D unclear. V gave up 5 bases and J gave up 1 base, with 8 bases separating them. CDR1 and CDR2 from the germline V gene are SGHTA and FQGNSA. The CDR3 spans 13 residues. The CDR3 region is CASSPSFQETQYF. The CDR3 region has the DNA TGTGCCAGCAGCCCATCCTTCCAAGAGACCCAGTACTTC.

At least ten counts were recorded for this clonotype. The rearrangement uses TRBV10-3 and TRBJ2-6; D possibly matches TRBD1 or TRBD2 (6 bases each). Germline V gives CDR1 ENHRY, CDR2 SYGVKD. The CDR3 runs to 16 residues. V was clipped by 7 bases and J by 0 bases, with 13 bases between them. The CDR3, as DNA: TGTGCCATCAAGGGGGGCGACGGCTCTGGGGCCAACGTCCTGACTTTC. Its translation is CAIKGGDGSGANVLTF.

CDR3 bases: TGTGCCAGCAGCCCGAGACAGGTAGGGGTCTCCTACGAGCAGTACTTC. This encodes CASSPRQVGVSYEQYF. The chain carries TRBV6-5 and TRBJ2-7; perhaps TRBD1 as D (6 bases). Trimming shortened V by 6 bases and J by 0 bases, and 18 bases separated the two germline ends. Germline assignment: CDR1 MNHEY and CDR2 SVGAGI. This CDR3 contains 16 residues.

The V gene is TRBV20-1, the J gene TRBJ2-7; possibly TRBD1 or TRBD2 for D (5 bases each). Trimming pared 2 bases from V and 4 bases from J, leaving 12 bases between. CDR3 length: 13 amino acids. Germline V gene sequence: CDR1 DFQATT, CDR2 SNEGSKA (reference sequence). CDR3 DNA sequence: TGCAGTGCTAGACGAGGGGTGGGATACGAGCAGTACTTC. Translation gives CSARRGVGYEQYF.

This chain joins TRBV6-5 and TRBJ2-3; TRBD1 agrees at 9 bases. The trim removed 2 bases at V and 5 bases at J, leaving 5 bases unmatched. Germline CDR1 reads MNHEY; CDR2 reads SVGAGI. The CDR3 is 15 residues long. The CDR3 coding sequence is TGTGCCAGCAGTTACGGACAGGGGATTAGAGATACGCAGTATTTT. It is translated as CASSYGQGIRDTQYF.

The chain recombines TRBV18 with TRBJ2-1; maybe TRBD1 (5 bases). The DNA end favors TRBJ2-7, so the J call may be wrong. Germline V gene data show CDR1 as KGHSH and CDR2 as LQKENI. This CDR3 spans 16 amino acids. CDR3 in amino acids: CASSPRIPAGQYEQYF. CDR3 in DNA: TGTGCCAGCTCACCACGCATCCCCGCAGGGCAGTACGAGCAGTACTTC.

This clonotype was seen only once. The CDR3 bases are TGTGCCAGCAGCGCCTCCACCGGGGAGCTGTTTTTT. This gives the protein CASSASTGELFF. The chain has TRBV9 and TRBJ2-2; D remains unclear. V was pared by 3 bases and J by 4 bases, with 4 bases between. CDR3 size: 12 residues. Germline V lookup: CDR1 SGDLS, CDR2 YYNGEE.

CDR3 in DNA: TGTGCCAGCATAAACTCCCAAACAGCACCGATCTCCTACGAGCAGTACTTC. Encoded protein: CASINSQTAPISYEQYF. The J gene is TRBJ2-7, the V gene TRBV28, with D uncertain. CDR3 length: 17 amino acids. Trimming took 7 bases from V and 0 from J, leaving 22 bases between them. The germline V gene has CDR1 MDHEN and CDR2 SYDVKM.

V is TRBV6-5 and J is TRBJ2-2; D might be TRBD1 or TRBD2, each matching 5 bases. V was shortened by 2 bases and J by 2 bases, with 9 bases between the two germline ends. Germline V gene data show CDR1 as MNHEY and CDR2 as SVGAGI. The CDR3 loop spans 15 amino acids. In nucleotides, the CDR3 is TGTGCCAGCAGTTACAAGGGACCCAACACCGGGGAGCTGTTTTTT. The encoded protein is CASSYKGPNTGELFF.

The V call is TRBV12-3 or TRBV12-4, the J call TRBJ2-4; D possibly corresponds to TRBD1 (6 bases). The better agreement between TRBJ2-7 and the DNA end casts doubt on the J call. This CDR3 contains 15 residues. The CDR3: CASSWGQGRTYEQYF. The CDR3 bases are TGTGCCAGCAGTTGGGGTCAGGGGCGAACCTACGAGCAGTACTTC.

The chain recombines TRBV7-2 with TRBJ1-5, with 10 bases aligning to TRBD1. V lost 2 bases, J lost 6 bases, and 4 bases stayed unmatched. CDR1 and CDR2 from the germline V gene are SGHTA and FQGNSA. The CDR3 contains 15 residues. This chain's CDR3 is CASSLTRTGGQPQHF. The CDR3 nucleotides read TGTGCCAGCAGCTTAACCCGGACAGGGGGTCAGCCCCAGCATTTT.

The rearrangement links TRBV20-1 to TRBJ2-7; 12 positions match TRBD2. The CDR3 extends over 16 amino acids. V lost 4 bases and J lost 3; bases outside the gene matches: 10. The germline CDR1 and CDR2 sequences are DFQATT and SNEGSKA (reference sequence). The CDR3: CSAKPKRTSGDYEQYF. The DNA of the CDR3 is TGCAGTGCTAAGCCCAAACGGACTAGCGGGGACTACGAGCAGTACTTC.

V gene TRBV6-5 combines with J gene TRBJ2-1; 8 bases fit TRBD2. V trimming: 6 bases; J trimming: 9 bases; junction bases outside the gene matches: 16. From germline, CDR1 is MNHEY and CDR2 SVGAGI. The CDR3 spans 16 residues. The CDR3 loop reads CASSLLIAGPAGEQFF. For the CDR3, the DNA is TGTGCCAGCAGCCTACTCATAGCGGGGCCAGCGGGTGAGCAGTTCTTC.

This clonotype was recorded many times. The chain joins TRBV4-2 to TRBJ2-7; D possibly corresponds to TRBD1 (6 bases). Trimming removed 2 bases at V and 7 bases at J, with 15 bases between. Germline CDR1 reads LGHNA; CDR2 reads YNFKEQ. The CDR3 has 14 amino acids. CDR3 region: CASSQLLTGFEQYF. In DNA form, the CDR3 reads TGTGCCAGCAGCCAACTCTTAACAGGGTTTGAGCAGTACTTC.

Details on this clonotype: A single base separates this from a much larger clone, so it may be a read error. The V and J genes are TRBV7-3 and TRBJ2-1; possibly TRBD1 for D (6 bases). This CDR3 contains 14 residues. Germline V gene lookup returns CDR1 SGHTA and CDR2 FQGTGA. The CDR3 loop is CAGSLAGAGDEQFF. The CDR3 region has the DNA TGTGCCGGCAGCTTAGCAGGGGCAGGCGATGAGCAGTTCTTC.

With respect to this clonotype: Compared with germline, one end of the junction differs, possibly owing to a read error. The rearrangement uses TRBV28 and TRBJ2-7, with 7 nucleotides matching TRBD2. Germline CDR1 is MDHEN and CDR2 is SYDVKM. This CDR3 comprises 15 residues. Here the CDR3 reads CASNLGRELMDEQYF. CDR3 sequence (DNA): TGTGCCAGCAATTTAGGGAGGGAACTTATGGACGAGCAGTACTTC.

The J gene is TRBJ1-4, the V gene TRBV9, with D hard to call. Germline values: CDR1 SGDLS, CDR2 YYNGEE. This CDR3 comprises 14 residues. Between the trimmed V and J ends, which lost 2 bases and 8 bases, there was a span of 13 bases. CDR3 amino acids: CASSVAGGEEKLFF. The CDR3 region has the DNA TGTGCCAGCAGCGTGGCCGGCGGGGAGGAAAAACTGTTTTTT.

In this sample, this clonotype turned up a few times. V and J are TRBV6-2 or TRBV6-3 and TRBJ2-1; 8 bases are shared with TRBD1. Germline loops: CDR1 MNHEY, CDR2 SVGEGT. CDR3 length: 15 amino acids. V trimming: 9 bases; J trimming: 2 bases; junction bases outside the gene matches: 9. CDR3 nucleotides: TGTGCCAGTATTTCGTGGGACAGGCCCTACAATGAGCAGTTCTTC. This codes for CASISWDRPYNEQFF.

This chain uses TRBV4-1 with TRBJ1-2, with a weak D call TRBD1 (6 bases). This CDR3 spans 16 amino acids. In germline, CDR1 is MGHRA, CDR2 YSYEKL. Trimming took 1 base from V and 4 from J, leaving 16 bases between them. CDR3 amino acids: CASSQGGQGFTYGYTF. For the CDR3, the DNA is TGCGCCAGCAGCCAAGGGGGCCAGGGGTTTACCTATGGCTACACCTTC.

The chain employs TRBV3-1 and TRBJ2-4; TRBD1 matches at 9 bases. The germline V gene has CDR1 LGHDT and CDR2 YNNKEL (reference sequence). CDR3 length equals 16 residues. V dropped 0 bases and J dropped 13; count of bases not matched to a gene: 13. CDR3 DNA: TGTGCCAGCAGCCAAGATCGGGGACAGGGAATTGGTGAGCAGTACTTC. It translates to CASSQDRGQGIGEQYF.

The V call is TRBV5-1, the J call TRBJ2-1; 12 bases are shared with TRBD2. Germline assignment: CDR1 SGHRS and CDR2 YFSETQ. The CDR3 runs 14 residues. V dropped 3 bases and J dropped 5; count of bases not matched to a gene: 0. CDR3 DNA: TGCGCCAGCAGCTGGACTAGCGGGGACAATGAGCAGTTCTTC. Amino acids: CASSWTSGDNEQFF.

This sequence joins TRBV20-1 and TRBJ1-5, with 7 bases that match TRBD1. The germline CDR1 and CDR2 sequences are DFQATT and SNEGSKA (reference sequence). V shed 4 bases, J shed 3 bases, and the junction held 9 bases outside the gene matches. The CDR3 is made up of 15 amino acids. The CDR3 DNA reads as TGCAGTGCTACCCTGACAGGGAATAACAATCAGCCCCAGCATTTT. Its translation is CSATLTGNNNQPQHF.

V is TRBV6-2 or TRBV6-3 and J is TRBJ2-5, with TRBD1 matching 7 bases. V shed 0 bases and J 4 bases; nucleotides not matched to a gene: 5. The CDR3 extends over 15 amino acids. Germline assignment: CDR1 MNHEY and CDR2 SVGEGT. CDR3 region: CASSYSTGLRETQYF. CDR3 nucleotide sequence: TGTGCCAGCAGTTACTCGACAGGGCTCCGAGAGACCCAGTACTTC.

This chain uses TRBV5-6 with TRBJ2-3; D may be TRBD2 (7 bases). The germline V and J ends were trimmed by 0 bases and 1 base, with 12 bases remaining between them. The germline CDR1 and CDR2 sequences are SGHDT and YYEEEE. The CDR3 contains 16 residues. The CDR3: CASSLVPGGRTDTQYF. For the CDR3, the DNA is TGTGCCAGCAGCTTGGTGCCCGGGGGGCGCACAGATACGCAGTATTTT. Based on the CDR3 plus reference TRBV5-6 and TRBJ2-3, the full variable domain is DAGVTQSPTHLIKTRGQQVTLRCSPKSGHDTVSWYQQALGQGPQFIFQYYEEEERQRGNFPDRFSGHQFPNYSSELNVNALLLGDSALYLCASSLVPGGRTDTQYFGPGTRLTVL.

V gene TRBV5-1 combines with J gene TRBJ2-5; D gene uncertain. The last part of the DNA fits TRBJ2-7 better; the J call may be wrong. The CDR3 covers 13 residues. Per germline, CDR1 SGHRS and CDR2 YFSETQ. Here the CDR3 reads CASSWPTAYEQYF. The DNA for the CDR3 is TGCGCCAGCAGCTGGCCCACCGCCTACGAGCAGTACTTC.

The rearrangement links TRBV7-2 to TRBJ2-1, with 9 nucleotides matching TRBD2. CDR1 SGHTA and CDR2 FQGNSA come from the germline V gene. The CDR3 totals 16 residues. The V and J ends lost 1 base and 4 bases, in that order; junction bases with no gene match: 5. Written as DNA, the CDR3 is TGTGCCAGCAGCTTAGAATCTAGCGGGGTTTACAATGAGCAGTTCTTC. Protein product: CASSLESSGVYNEQFF.